Given below is one T cell receptor (beta chain) in context. Its cognate antigen is unknown. The CDR3 totals 17 residues. Germline CDR1 LNHDA, CDR2 SQIVND (reference sequence). V lost 6 bases to trimming and J lost 8 bases; unmatched junction nucleotides: 17. This record comes from a study of T cell responses to AZD1222 COVID-19 vaccine. Study-wide findings and caveats: Donors in the cohort were predominantly white British and more often female, and clonal diversity was possibly underestimated. No repertoire was sampled before or during the peak T cell response, only after it. Dominant CD4 TCR responses targeted spike regions 160-218 and 743-854.

Produced via immunoSEQ multiplex PCR; TCRdb's table is partial and in-frame only. The repertoire holds 130,000 to 150,000 clones, with more than 85% as singletons. The material was peripheral blood, obtained on day 0 of AZD1222 vaccination. The TCR was taken from an adult in good health. The V gene is TRBV19, the J gene TRBJ1-3, with 9 bases matching TRBD1. For the CDR3, the DNA is TGTGCCAGTAGCTATCAAACAGGGGGCTGGGCGCTGGACACCATATATTTT. Protein product: CASSYQTGGWALDTIYF.